The rows below give T cell receptor beta chains drawn from one sample of a study of T cells after yellow fever vaccination. TCRdb analysed the 5' RACE reads with MiXCR anew, one entry per CDR3 protein. Of over 110,000 distinct CDR3 sequences listed, roughly 8.2% were seen once; the top ten hold about 0.73%. Sequencing used CD4+ T cells sorted from PBMCs, obtained 5 days after the yellow fever booster vaccination. The source of these receptors is a man under 40 who received the YFV17D yellow fever vaccine. CDR3s include the opening cysteine and the closing phenylalanine or tryptophan. The order of the fields is clone size, V gene, CDR3 protein. Expanded clones get a size class; other rows say once, few or many, or leave the size out.

size: -; V: TRBV7-2; CDR3: CASRQDGLSYEQYF
size: many; V: TRBV6-2/TRBV6-3; CDR3: CASSYSQRELGYEQYF
size: many; V: TRBV5-1; CDR3: CASSLVEGGLGAFF
size: many; V: TRBV20-1; CDR3: CSAPEQGSYEQYF
size: many; V: TRBV10-3; CDR3: CAIGAGEVETQYF
size: many; V: TRBV7-8; CDR3: CASSFNRDPSYEQYF
size: few; V: TRBV25-1; CDR3: CASSLTSGRVMGADTQYF
size: few; V: TRBV6-1; CDR3: CASIRSGVNTDTQYF
size: many; V: TRBV18; CDR3: CASSPADRAGGYTF
size: many; V: TRBV6-2/TRBV6-3; CDR3: CASSDYSSGDRSYEQYF
size: many; V: TRBV5-1; CDR3: CASSLVGRRTGELFF
size: many; V: TRBV4-2; CDR3: CASSLGYQDTQYF
size: many; V: TRBV20-1; CDR3: CSAARGAQETQYF
size: few; V: TRBV11-3; CDR3: CASSLFSGVTDTQYF
size: many; V: TRBV7-8; CDR3: CASSRGVAYEQYF
size: -; V: TRBV7-3; CDR3: CASSLTPARGAFRSYNEQFF
size: many; V: TRBV7-2; CDR3: CASSLASDTDTQYF
size: many; V: TRBV2; CDR3: CASRGGLETQYF
size: -; V: TRBV20-1; CDR3: CSARPTLAGGYNEQFF
size: many; V: TRBV20-1; CDR3: CSVIGKVVTDTQYF
size: many; V: TRBV20-1; CDR3: CSAISEGSNQPQHF
size: many; V: TRBV28; CDR3: CASTSGTTYEQYF
size: many; V: TRBV7-8; CDR3: CASSLVSGAYEQYF